These 14 T cell receptor beta chains share one sample of origin, sequenced in a study of blood T cell repertoires in COVID-19. The repertoire was sequenced with immunoSEQ multiplex PCR; TCRdb's copy has only in-frame clones and lacks some. This sample carries hundreds of thousands of clones, around 90% of them seen once, and the ten largest clones take under 4%. Sequencing was done on a sample of peripheral blood. Receptors originate from a young man with active or convalescent COVID-19.

The V call is TRBV27, the J call TRBJ2-2, with TRBD2 identical over 7 bases. This CDR3 spans 17 amino acids. Per the germline V gene, CDR1 is MNHEY and CDR2 is SMNVEV (reference sequence). V dropped 1 base and J dropped 3; count of bases not matched to a gene: 8. CDR3 loop: CASSLYGASGYTGELFF. Here the CDR3 DNA reads TGTGCCAGCAGTTTATACGGGGCTAGCGGTTACACCGGGGAGCTGTTTTTT.

This chain links TRBV7-3 with TRBJ2-1, with a weak D call TRBD1 (6 bases). V lost 3 bases and J lost 7, with 16 bases in between. The CDR3 runs to 15 residues. Germline V gene sequence: CDR1 SGHTA, CDR2 FQGTGA. The CDR3 DNA reads as TGTGCCAGCAGCTTGTTGGGGGCCCTCGGGAATGAGCAGTTCTTC. Translating gives CASSLLGALGNEQFF.

The rearrangement links TRBV9 to TRBJ2-2; no clear D. V lost 0 bases to trimming and J lost 3 bases, with 9 bases between them. CDR1 is SGDLS, CDR2 YYNGEE, per germline. The CDR3 is 15 amino acids. This chain's CDR3 is CASSVEALYTGELFF. CDR3 nucleotides: TGTGCCAGCAGCGTAGAAGCGTTGTACACCGGGGAGCTGTTTTTT.

This clone was seen more than once but under ten times. The chain couples TRBV2 to TRBJ1-2; D call uncertain. The CDR3 covers 15 residues. Trimming took 6 bases from V and 0 from J, leaving 14 bases between them. Germline V lookup: CDR1 SNHLY, CDR2 FYNNEI. CDR3 bases: TGTGCCAGCAGAGATGCAGGAACGACTAACTATGGCTACACCTTC. It translates to CASRDAGTTNYGYTF.

This rearrangement joins TRBV9 to TRBJ1-2; 7 positions agree with TRBD1. Germline assignment: CDR1 SGDLS and CDR2 YYNGEE. Trimming cost V 1 base and J 0 bases; bases outside gene matches: 3. This CDR3 region has 15 residues. CDR3 DNA: TGTGCCAGCAGCGTACAGGGGGTACCTAACTATGGCTACACCTTC. It yields the protein CASSVQGVPNYGYTF.

The rearrangement uses TRBV7-2 and TRBJ2-1; TRBD2 might be the D (5 bases). The CDR3 is made up of 16 amino acids. V gave up 5 bases and J gave up 1 base, with 15 bases separating them. Germline lookup yields CDR1 SGHTA and CDR2 FQGNSA. The CDR3 coding sequence is TGTGCCAGCAGCCGGCCCGGACTTGGATCCTACAATGAGCAGTTCTTC. Translating gives CASSRPGLGSYNEQFF.

The genes are TRBV19 and TRBJ1-2, with 7 bases aligning to TRBD1. The V gene's germline CDR1 is LNHDA and CDR2 SQIVND (reference sequence). The CDR3 has 14 residues. V shed 5 bases, J shed 2 bases, and the junction held 5 bases outside the gene matches. As DNA, the CDR3 is TGTGCCAGTAGTGCCTCGGGACAGAACTATGGCTACACCTTC. Translating it yields CASSASGQNYGYTF.

The J gene is TRBJ1-1, the V gene TRBV19; the D is unclear. CDR3 length: 14 amino acids. V lost 3 bases and J lost 5, with 13 bases in between. Per germline, CDR1 LNHDA and CDR2 SQIVND (reference sequence). The CDR3 nucleotides are TGTGCCAGTAGTATTCGAGGGCCTAAGACTGAAGCTTTCTTT. Translation: CASSIRGPKTEAFF. The entire variable domain, with the rest obtained from reference TRBV19 and TRBJ1-1, is as follows: DGGITQSPKYLFRKEGQNVTLSCEQNLNHDAMYWYRQDPGQGLRLIYYSQIVNDFQKGDIAEGYSVSREKKESFPLTVTSAQKNPTAFYLCASSIRGPKTEAFFGQGTRLTVV.

The chain uses TRBV4-1 and TRBJ2-3, with 8 bases that match TRBD2. Germline V gives CDR1 MGHRA, CDR2 YSYEKL. The CDR3 is 16 residues long. The V gene end was trimmed by 1 base and the J gene end by 4 bases; junction bases not matched to a gene: 7. The CDR3 bases are TGCGCCAGCAGCCAAGTGCCGGGACTAGTCCCAGATACGCAGTATTTT. Its translation: CASSQVPGLVPDTQYF.

This chain joins TRBV19 and TRBJ1-3; D perhaps matches TRBD1 (5 bases). The CDR3 loop spans 13 amino acids. V was clipped by 5 bases and J by 5 bases, with 10 bases between them. CDR1 LNHDA and CDR2 SQIVND come from the germline V gene (reference sequence). Written as DNA, the CDR3 is TGTGCCAGTAGTGAAGACAGAAGAAACACCATATATTTT. Its translation is CASSEDRRNTIYF.

This chain links TRBV29-1 with TRBJ2-7; weak D call: TRBD2 (7 bases). Germline V gene sequence: CDR1 SQVTM, CDR2 ANQGSEA. Trimming took off 3 bases at V and 6 bases at J, with 18 bases between the two ends. The CDR3 spans 14 residues. The CDR3 loop is CSVDGGGGSVEQYF. CDR3 coding DNA: TGCAGCGTTGATGGTGGGGGGGGCTCGGTCGAGCAGTACTTC.

V is TRBV14 and J is TRBJ1-4, with D perhaps TRBD1 (5 bases). Per germline, CDR1 SGHDN and CDR2 FVKESK. Trimming left V 6 bases short and J 8 bases short, with 10 bases between. This CDR3 region has 12 residues. The CDR3 loop reads CASRAGFEKLFF. DNA of the CDR3: TGTGCCAGCAGAGCAGGGTTCGAAAAACTGTTTTTT.

The chain carries TRBV28 and TRBJ1-2; 9 bases fit TRBD1. Germline values: CDR1 MDHEN, CDR2 SYDVKM. V lost 3 bases, J lost 5 bases, and 10 bases stayed unmatched. The CDR3 extends over 16 amino acids. CDR3 in DNA: TGTGCCAGCAGTTTCCTTCCGGGACAGGGTATTTATGGCTACACCTTC. Translating it yields CASSFLPGQGIYGYTF.

The rearrangement links TRBV5-1 to TRBJ2-4; 9 bases agree with TRBD1. The CDR3 has 16 amino acids. CDR1 and CDR2 from the germline V gene are SGHRS and YFSETQ. V gave up 3 bases and J gave up 9 bases; unmatched junction bases: 13. The CDR3 loop reads CASSSGTGLSVTIQYF. For the CDR3, the DNA is TGCGCCAGCAGCTCCGGGACAGGGTTATCAGTGACCATTCAGTACTTC.